Sequencing of this TCR beta chain was carried out in a study of blood T cell repertoires in COVID-19. Whole-study context: The cDNA or gDNA used as material had been derived from T cells, B-cell-depleted T cells, or PBMCs.

CDR3 length equals 14 residues. With V trimmed by 3 bases and J by 6 bases, 3 bases remained unmatched. Germline CDR1 reads SGHNT; CDR2 reads YYREEE (reference sequence). Method: immunoSEQ multiplex PCR; TCRdb's copy keeps in-frame clones and lacks some. This sample has about 150,000 clones, with roughly four fifths found just once. This TCR derives from a woman between 55 and 75 years old with acute or convalescent COVID-19. V gene TRBV5-4 combines with J gene TRBJ1-6, with 7 nucleotides matching TRBD1. Sequencing used peripheral blood. The CDR3 reads CASSWTGSNSPLHF. CDR3 nucleotides: TGTGCCAGCAGCTGGACAGGTTCTAATTCACCCCTCCACTTT.